The 24 T cell receptor beta chains below all came from one sample that was sequenced in a study of blood T cell repertoires in COVID-19. Using immunoSEQ multiplex PCR, the repertoire was profiled, and TCRdb retains in-frame clones only, with some absent. The sample carries 200,000 to 300,000 clones, around 89% recorded once. The sequenced material came from PBMCs or T cells enriched from blood (not recorded which). These receptors all stem from a woman in her twenties or thirties who had recovered from COVID-19.

This rearrangement joins TRBV7-9 to TRBJ2-1; TRBD1 might be the D (6 bases). This CDR3 is built from 14 residues. Per the germline V gene, CDR1 is SEHNR and CDR2 is FQNEAQ (reference sequence). V lost 11 bases and J 5 bases, leaving 19 bases between the germline ends. The CDR3: CAGATWTADNEQFF. The CDR3 DNA is TGTGCCGGGGCGACGTGGACAGCGGACAATGAGCAGTTCTTC.

This chain joins TRBV7-6 and TRBJ1-6, with 8 bases lining up with TRBD1. The CDR3 has 16 residues. Trimming at V came to 2 bases and at J to 6 bases, leaving 6 bases not matched to a gene. Germline V gene lookup returns CDR1 SGHVS and CDR2 FNYEAQ. The CDR3 DNA follows: TGTGCCAGCAGCTTAAATCGGGACAGGATTAATTCACCCCTCCACTTT. It codes for CASSLNRDRINSPLHF.

This chain links TRBV9 with TRBJ2-1; D is perhaps TRBD2 (5 bases). Germline CDR1 reads SGDLS; CDR2 reads YYNGEE. This CDR3 is built from 15 residues. The ends were cut back, 0 bases at V and 5 bases at J, with 12 bases in the middle. The CDR3: CASSVGSGVHNEQFF. CDR3 DNA: TGTGCCAGCAGCGTAGGGAGCGGAGTTCACAATGAGCAGTTCTTC. The full variable domain, rest sourced from reference TRBV9 and TRBJ2-1, is DSGVTQTPKHLITATGQRVTLRCSPRSGDLSVYWYQQSLDQGLQFLIQYYNGEERAKGNILERFSAQQFPDLHSELNLSSLELGDSALYFCASSVGSGVHNEQFFGPGTRLTVL.

This chain uses TRBV9 with TRBJ2-1, with 10 bases aligning to TRBD1. The V segment lost 4 bases and the J segment 5 bases; nucleotides outside the gene matches: 9. Germline V gene sequence: CDR1 SGDLS, CDR2 YYNGEE. The CDR3 has 16 residues. The CDR3 protein is CASSRSGQGVNNEQFF. CDR3 bases: TGTGCCAGCAGCAGAAGCGGACAGGGGGTTAACAATGAGCAGTTCTTC.

This chain links TRBV10-1 with TRBJ1-3; 7 nucleotides align to TRBD1. The CDR3 spans 20 residues. V was clipped by 2 bases and J by 2 bases; unmatched bases: 18. The germline gives CDR1 WNHNN, CDR2 SYGVQD (reference sequence). The CDR3 sequence is CASSEPQGQIPQGAGNTIYF. The CDR3 DNA follows: TGCGCCAGCAGTGAGCCACAAGGACAAATACCGCAGGGGGCTGGAAACACCATATATTTT.

The V gene is TRBV11-3, the J gene TRBJ2-7, with D possibly being TRBD1 (6 bases). In germline, CDR1 is SGHNT, CDR2 YENEEA. This CDR3 region has 13 residues. V lost 3 bases to trimming and J lost 4 bases, with 10 bases between them. The CDR3 region has the DNA TGTGCCAGCAGCTTTGACAGGTCGTACGAGCAGTACTTC. This encodes CASSFDRSYEQYF.

This clone was seen at least ten times. The J gene is TRBJ1-5, the V gene TRBV7-9; D gene ambiguous. Germline lookup yields CDR1 SEHNR and CDR2 FQNEAQ (reference sequence). Trimming cost V 5 bases and J 1 base, with 15 bases left between them. The CDR3 loop spans 16 amino acids. CDR3 in DNA: TGTGCCAGCAGCCTCGCAGTGGCGGGCAGCAATCAGCCCCAGCATTTT. As protein: CASSLAVAGSNQPQHF.

The V call is TRBV28, the J call TRBJ2-3; 7 bases align to TRBD2. Germline trimming cut 2 bases from V and 2 bases from J; bases unmatched to any gene: 4. Germline V CDR1 and CDR2: MDHEN, SYDVKM. The CDR3 contains 15 residues. The CDR3 is CASSLKGGDTDTQYF. In DNA, the CDR3 is TGTGCCAGCAGTTTAAAGGGAGGGGACACAGATACGCAGTATTTT.

V gene TRBV5-6 combines with J gene TRBJ2-7, with TRBD2 matching over 7 bases. Germline V CDR1 and CDR2: SGHDT, YYEEEE. The CDR3 covers 15 residues. Trimming at V came to 7 bases and at J to 4 bases, leaving 14 bases not matched to a gene. DNA of the CDR3: TGTGCCAGCCAGTACCTGGACCTGGGGGGGTACGAGCAGTACTTC. It encodes CASQYLDLGGYEQYF.

V and J are TRBV10-3 and TRBJ1-5, with TRBD1 identical over 8 bases. V dropped 3 bases and J dropped 6; count of bases not matched to a gene: 7. Germline values: CDR1 ENHRY, CDR2 SYGVKD. The CDR3 spans 15 residues. The CDR3: CAISDGRGLGQPQHF. The CDR3 DNA follows: TGTGCCATCAGTGATGGCAGGGGGCTCGGTCAGCCCCAGCATTTT.

The chain links TRBV6-2 or TRBV6-3 to TRBJ2-2; D is ambiguous. The CDR3 covers 15 residues. V was trimmed by 1 base and J by 7 bases, leaving 13 bases between them. CDR1 is MNHEY and CDR2 is SVGEGT in the germline V gene. As DNA, the CDR3 is TGTGCCAGCAGTTACTTGACCCTAGGCATCGGGGAGCTGTTTTTT. It is translated as CASSYLTLGIGELFF.

The chain joins TRBV4-3 to TRBJ2-7; D remains unclear. This CDR3 is built from 14 residues. In germline, CDR1 is LGHNA, CDR2 YSLEER. V lost 4 bases to trimming and J lost 2 bases, with 12 bases between them. This CDR3 reads CASSPHLAAYEQYF. DNA of the CDR3: TGCGCCAGCAGCCCCCACCTGGCAGCCTACGAGCAGTACTTC.

The rearrangement links TRBV5-4 to TRBJ1-2; tentative D call: TRBD1 (6 bases). V lost 0 bases and J lost 7, with 16 bases in between. The CDR3 length is 15 residues. CDR1 and CDR2 (germline): SGHNT, YYREEE (reference sequence). The CDR3 sequence is CASSLDKARGTGYTF. The CDR3 coding sequence is TGTGCCAGCAGCTTGGATAAAGCCAGGGGAACTGGCTACACCTTC.

The V and J genes are TRBV27 and TRBJ1-1; TRBD1 is a possible D gene (5 bases). Per the germline V gene, CDR1 is MNHEY and CDR2 is SMNVEV (reference sequence). The CDR3 length is 14 residues. Deletions cut 6 bases from V and 4 bases from J, with 15 bases between. The CDR3 region is CASSLAGRGTEAFF. The CDR3, as DNA: TGTGCCAGCAGCCTGGCAGGGAGGGGCACTGAAGCTTTCTTT.

The table lists this clone with many counts. This chain uses TRBV7-9 with TRBJ1-1; D possibly corresponds to TRBD1 (6 bases). The CDR3 has 13 amino acids. V was clipped by 5 bases and J by 5 bases, with 12 bases between them. Germline V gene lookup returns CDR1 SEHNR and CDR2 FQNEAQ (reference sequence). In nucleotides, the CDR3 is TGTGCCAGCAGCGCCGGGCAGGGGACTGAAGCTTTCTTT. Its protein product is CASSAGQGTEAFF. Supplemented by reference TRBV7-9 and TRBJ1-1, the full variable domain reads DTGVSQNPRHKITKRGQNVTFRCDPISEHNRLYWYRQTLGQGPEFLTYFQNEAQLEKSRLLSDRFSAERPKGSFSTLEIQRTEQGDSAMYLCASSAGQGTEAFFGQGTRLTVV.

This chain uses TRBV4-1 with TRBJ1-2; no clear D. CDR1 is MGHRA, CDR2 YSYEKL, per germline. The CDR3 sequence is 15 residues long. Trimming stripped 5 bases from V and 4 bases from J, with 17 bases between. The DNA for the CDR3 is TGCGCCAGCAGCTCCGGACGGAGGATATCCTATGGCTACACCTTC. Translated, it gives CASSSGRRISYGYTF.

The V gene is TRBV27, the J gene TRBJ2-1; TRBD2 might be the D (5 bases). Germline assignment: CDR1 MNHEY and CDR2 SMNVEV (reference sequence). V lost 5 bases to trimming and J lost 8 bases, with 16 bases between them. The CDR3 length is 14 residues. CDR3 sequence: CASSLWTSEHEQFF. The CDR3 DNA sequence: TGTGCCAGCAGTCTTTGGACTTCCGAGCATGAGCAGTTCTTC.

V and J are TRBV25-1 and TRBJ2-7; the D gene is possibly TRBD2 (6 bases). Germline loops: CDR1 MGHDK, CDR2 SYGVNS. The CDR3 contains 15 residues. V was cut by 2 bases and J by 1 base, with 12 bases left in between. The CDR3 sequence: CASSETGTVSYEQYF. The CDR3 coding sequence is TGTGCCAGCAGTGAAACCGGGACTGTTTCCTACGAGCAGTACTTC.

The gene calls are TRBV9 and TRBJ1-2, with TRBD1 matching 10 bases. The CDR3 length is 14 residues. Trimming took 3 bases from V and 2 from J; bases not matched to a gene: 1. Germline-derived CDR1 and CDR2 are SGDLS and YYNGEE. For the CDR3, the DNA is TGTGCCAGCAGCGCGACAGGGGGCAACTATGGCTACACCTTC. Encoded protein: CASSATGGNYGYTF.

The chain uses TRBV5-6 and TRBJ2-3; 9 nucleotides match TRBD1. V gave up 5 bases and J gave up 7 bases; unmatched junction bases: 8. The germline CDR1 and CDR2 sequences are SGHDT and YYEEEE. The CDR3 contains 14 residues. CDR3 DNA sequence: TGTGCCAGCAGATTCGGGACAGGGCTAAATACGCAGTATTTT. Protein sequence: CASRFGTGLNTQYF.

V is TRBV28 and J is TRBJ1-4; D is perhaps TRBD1 (5 bases). Looked up from germline, CDR1 is MDHEN and CDR2 is SYDVKM. This CDR3 spans 13 amino acids. Trimming removed 3 bases from V and 8 bases from J, with 10 bases in between. Here the CDR3 DNA reads TGTGCCAGCAGTTTTTTAGACAGAGAAAAACTGTTTTTT. This codes for CASSFLDREKLFF.

The chain uses TRBV30 and TRBJ2-1; 10 positions match TRBD1. The CDR3 sequence is 14 residues long. In germline, CDR1 is GTSNPN, CDR2 SVGIG (reference sequence). J was trimmed by 8 bases and V by 0 bases; bases with no gene match: 4. The CDR3, as DNA: TGTGCCTGGAGTGTGGGGACAGGGGCCTATGAGCAGTTCTTC. Translating it yields CAWSVGTGAYEQFF.

This rearrangement joins TRBV9 to TRBJ1-1; no reliable D call. V was cut by 0 bases and J by 2 bases, with 8 bases left in between. Per the germline V gene, CDR1 is SGDLS and CDR2 is YYNGEE. CDR3 length equals 14 residues. The CDR3 spells CASSVDGFNTEAFF. As DNA, the CDR3 is TGTGCCAGCAGCGTAGACGGTTTCAACACTGAAGCTTTCTTT.

This sequence joins TRBV3-1 (or the pseudogene TRBV3-2) and TRBJ1-2, with 8 bases matching TRBD1. The J segment lost 7 bases and the V segment lost 0 bases, leaving 4 bases of the junction unmatched. CDR1 LGHDT and CDR2 YNNKEL come from the germline V gene (reference sequence). The CDR3 is 14 amino acids. CDR3 nucleotide sequence: TGTGCCAGCAGCCAAGATGCCAGGGGGCTTGGCTACACCTTC. Encoded protein: CASSQDARGLGYTF.